A single sample is the source of the 22 T cell receptor beta chains below, sequenced in a study of T cells in Graves' hyperthyroidism and ophthalmopathy (dated by TCRdb to between 2017 and 2020). Library construction relied on multiplex PCR. Sequenced using an Illumina HiSeq 2000. Amplification of TCR beta CDR3 regions was carried out from RNA transcripts. For the first round of RT-PCR on the TCR CDR3, the HTBI primer set was used together with the Qiagen OneStep RT-PCR kit. In TCRdb, the public reads were trimmed at Q25 with fastp and aligned with MiXCR, with productive beta chains retained. Every distinct CDR3 protein forms one entry, paired with its most common genes and DNA. This sample has hundreds of thousands of distinct CDR3 sequences in its table, and approximately 14% of those were observed once. The ten largest clones capture roughly 19% of the sample. Sequenced: blood. These receptors came from a woman in her sixties with Graves' ophthalmopathy.

To note about this clonotype: As the CDR3 is not closed by the conserved phenylalanine or tryptophan, this likely results from a read error. The chain employs TRBV19 and TRBJ1-6; TRBD1 matches at 9 bases. The CDR3 extends over 14 amino acids. The trim removed 8 bases at V and 6 bases at J, leaving 5 bases unmatched. Germline V lookup: CDR1 LNHDA, CDR2 SQIVND (reference sequence). CDR3 nucleotide sequence: TGTGCCAGTCCGGGACAGGGAGTTAATTCACCCCTCCACTCT. This sequence encodes CASPGQGVNSPLHS.

This clonotype was detected ten times or more. The chain carries TRBV12-3 or TRBV12-4 and TRBJ2-3, with unresolved D. V lost 6 bases and J 1 base, leaving 11 bases between the germline ends. This CDR3 is 14 amino acids long. The CDR3 here is CASSKVGRTDTQYF. The CDR3 region has the DNA TGTGCCAGCAGCAAAGTAGGCCGCACAGATACGCAGTATTTT.

This clonotype showed up many times. The chain recombines TRBV19 with TRBJ2-7; 7 bases agree with TRBD2. After removal of 4 bases from V and 3 bases from J, the junction contained 9 bases not matched to a gene. This CDR3 region has 15 residues. Germline assignment: CDR1 LNHDA and CDR2 SQIVND (reference sequence). CDR3 in amino acids: CASSKGGQESYEQYF. The CDR3 region has the DNA TGTGCCAGTAGTAAGGGAGGGCAGGAGAGCTACGAGCAGTACTTC.

This clonotype has at least ten counts. DNA for the CDR3: TGTGCCAGCAGTTTGGGGGGGCCCTCCTACAATGAGCAGTTCTTC. Translated: CASSLGGPSYNEQFF. The chain links TRBV28 to TRBJ2-1; TRBD2 is a possible D gene (7 bases). The germline V gene has CDR1 MDHEN and CDR2 SYDVKM. Trimming shortened V by 3 bases and J by 0 bases, and 9 bases separated the two germline ends. There are 15 residues in the CDR3.

This chain connects TRBV6-5 to TRBJ2-7; 7 bases fit TRBD1. The CDR3 has 17 residues. The V and J ends lost 2 bases and 0 bases, in that order; junction bases with no gene match: 10. Looked up from germline, CDR1 is MNHEY and CDR2 is SVGAGI. The CDR3 spells CASSYRGTAVSSYEQYF. CDR3 bases: TGTGCCAGCAGTTACCGAGGGACAGCCGTTAGCTCCTACGAGCAGTACTTC.

This clonotype was counted only a few times. The chain uses TRBV19 and TRBJ1-5; D remains ambiguous. Germline CDR1 and CDR2: LNHDA and SQIVND (reference sequence). V lost 3 bases and J lost 6, with 6 bases in between. The CDR3 spans 12 residues. CDR3 residues: CASSISAQPQHF. The CDR3 DNA reads TGTGCCAGTAGTATCAGCGCTCAGCCCCAGCATTTT.

This clonotype was counted many times. V is TRBV5-6 and J is TRBJ2-3; D is perhaps TRBD2 (5 bases). The germline gives CDR1 SGHDT, CDR2 YYEEEE. This CDR3 region has 17 residues. Trimming shortened V by 1 base and J by 4 bases, and 19 bases separated the two germline ends. CDR3 residues: CASSLKPSLLRPDTQYF. The CDR3, as DNA: TGTGCCAGCAGCTTGAAACCTAGCCTCCTGCGACCAGATACGCAGTATTTT.

The CDR3 sequence is CASRDSDSLHIQYF. DNA for the CDR3: TGTGCCAGCCGGGACTCGGACTCTCTCCACATTCAGTACTTC. This rearrangement joins TRBV2 to TRBJ2-4, with TRBD2 as a possible D gene (6 bases). Trimming cost V 8 bases and J 8 bases, with 19 bases left between them. From germline, CDR1 is SNHLY and CDR2 FYNNEI. The CDR3 covers 14 residues.

This clonotype was seen repeatedly, ten times or more. The chain carries TRBV5-1 and TRBJ2-1, with D uncertain. The germline V gene has CDR1 SGHRS and CDR2 YFSETQ. The CDR3 consists of 15 residues. Deletions cut 0 bases from V and 5 bases from J, with 12 bases between. The CDR3 loop is CASSLEERLNNEQFF. CDR3 nucleotides: TGCGCCAGCAGCTTGGAGGAACGGCTTAACAATGAGCAGTTCTTC.

This clonotype was seen a handful of times. The chain links TRBV9 to TRBJ2-2; 7 nucleotides align to TRBD1. V trimming: 3 bases; J trimming: 4 bases; junction bases outside the gene matches: 6. Germline V lookup: CDR1 SGDLS, CDR2 YYNGEE. The CDR3 has 15 residues. CDR3 coding DNA: TGTGCCAGCAGCGGAGGCAGGGGGATCACCGGGGAGCTGTTTTTT. Amino acid sequence: CASSGGRGITGELFF.

The sample holds many counts of this clonotype. This chain connects TRBV6-1 to TRBJ1-5; TRBD1 aligns across 8 bases. J lost 7 bases, V lost 5 bases, and 7 bases had no gene match. Germline V lookup: CDR1 MNHNS, CDR2 SASEGT. The length of the CDR3 is 14 residues. The CDR3 DNA is TGTGCCAGCAGTTCCGGACAGGGTTGGCAGCCCCAGCATTTT. Its protein is CASSSGQGWQPQHF.

The chain uses TRBV2 and TRBJ2-2, with D hard to call. Germline assignment: CDR1 SNHLY and CDR2 FYNNEI. V was trimmed by 6 bases and J by 6 bases, leaving 14 bases between them. The CDR3 has 14 residues. The CDR3 loop is CASSIQSAPGELFF. The CDR3 nucleotides are TGTGCCAGCAGCATCCAATCGGCCCCCGGGGAGCTGTTTTTT. Full variable domain (rest looked up from reference TRBV2 and TRBJ2-2): EPEVTQTPSHQVTQMGQEVILRCVPISNHLYFYWYRQILGQKVEFLVSFYNNEISEKSEIFDDQFSVERPDGSNFTLKIRSTKLEDSAMYFCASSIQSAPGELFFGEGSRLTVL.

This clonotype was seen repeatedly, ten times or more. The J gene is TRBJ2-5, the V gene TRBV18; D not resolved. CDR1 and CDR2 from the germline V gene are KGHSH and LQKENI. The CDR3 loop spans 13 amino acids. V was cut by 2 bases and J by 3 bases, with 7 bases left in between. DNA of the CDR3: TGTGCCAGCTCACCATGGCAGGAAGAGACCCAGTACTTC. This encodes CASSPWQEETQYF.

This chain links TRBV10-3 with TRBJ2-5, with 9 bases matching TRBD1. CDR1 and CDR2 from the germline V gene are ENHRY and SYGVKD. V was clipped by 6 bases and J by 9 bases; unmatched bases: 8. The CDR3 has 13 residues. The CDR3 coding sequence is TGTGCCATCAGCCCACAGGGGGCGAAGGCCCAGTACTTC. Translating it yields CAISPQGAKAQYF.

There are many counts of this clonotype. The chain uses TRBV7-8 and TRBJ2-7, with D hard to call. V was shortened by 3 bases and J by 2 bases, with 11 bases between the two germline ends. Germline CDR1 reads SGHVS; CDR2 reads FQNEAQ. The CDR3 loop spans 14 amino acids. The CDR3 is CASSFTGSPYEQYF. The CDR3 DNA reads as TGTGCCAGCAGCTTTACTGGGTCCCCCTACGAGCAGTACTTC.

There are many counts of this clonotype. This chain links TRBV28 with TRBJ1-1; weak D call: TRBD1 (6 bases). This CDR3 is 16 amino acids long. Germline V gene data show CDR1 as MDHEN and CDR2 as SYDVKM. The V end was cut by 4 bases, the J end by 0 bases, with 15 bases between. The DNA of the CDR3 is TGTGCCAGCAGTTCAGCCAGACAGGCTGTGAACACTGAAGCTTTCTTT. Amino acid sequence: CASSSARQAVNTEAFF. The variable domain in full, with the rest retrieved from reference TRBV28 and TRBJ1-1, is DVKVTQSSRYLVKRTGEKVFLECVQDMDHENMFWYRQDPGLGLRLIYFSYDVKMKEKGDIPEGYSVSREKKERFSLILESASTNQTSMYLCASSSARQAVNTEAFFGQGTRLTVV.

This clonotype was observed a handful of times. The J gene is TRBJ1-5, the V gene TRBV10-1; D remains unclear. Per germline, CDR1 WNHNN and CDR2 SYGVQD (reference sequence). Trimming took 10 bases from V and 4 from J, leaving 14 bases between them. CDR3 length: 13 amino acids. For the CDR3, the DNA is TGCGCCACTCAAGGGATTGGGAATCAGCCCCAGCATTTT. Translating it yields CATQGIGNQPQHF.

This clonotype occurred many times. The chain uses TRBV12-3 or TRBV12-4 and TRBJ2-1; no clear D gene. Trimming left V 9 bases short and J 3 bases short, with 18 bases between. The CDR3 sequence is 15 residues long. The CDR3: CASRPLGWGYNEQFF. The CDR3 nucleotides are TGTGCCAGTCGGCCCCTTGGCTGGGGCTACAATGAGCAGTTCTTC.

This clonotype was found many times. The V call is TRBV7-8, the J call TRBJ2-7; 12 bases line up with TRBD2. Germline lookup yields CDR1 SGHVS and CDR2 FQNEAQ. V lost 4 bases and J lost 5; bases outside the gene matches: 6. This CDR3 is built from 15 residues. Here the CDR3 DNA reads TGTGCCAGCAGCTCGACTAGCGGGAGATTTGACGAGCAGTACTTC. It translates to CASSSTSGRFDEQYF.

This clonotype was recorded a few times. The rearrangement uses TRBV5-5 and TRBJ2-5; 10 bases align to TRBD1. In germline, CDR1 is SGHKS, CDR2 YYEKEE (reference sequence). V shed 5 bases and J 3 bases; nucleotides not matched to a gene: 7. This CDR3 comprises 15 residues. The CDR3 nucleotides are TGTGCCAGCAGTCCTCAGGGGACAGGGGAAGAGACCCAGTACTTC. Its protein is CASSPQGTGEETQYF.

This clonotype occurred many times. The J gene is TRBJ2-7, the V gene TRBV10-3; TRBD2 is a possible D gene (7 bases). V lost 9 bases, J lost 2 bases, and 20 bases lay in between. In germline, CDR1 is ENHRY, CDR2 SYGVKD. The CDR3 totals 15 residues. The CDR3 DNA sequence: TGTGCCATTCAGGCGGGGGACAAGGGGACCTACGAGCAGTACTTC. Amino acid sequence: CAIQAGDKGTYEQYF.

This clonotype appeared many times. The gene calls are TRBV19 and TRBJ2-1; 8 nucleotides line up with TRBD2. CDR1 is LNHDA and CDR2 is SQIVND in the germline V gene (reference sequence). The CDR3 length is 17 residues. V shed 3 bases and J 3 bases; nucleotides not matched to a gene: 10. The CDR3 is CASSIDGSGNIYNEQFF. The CDR3 DNA is TGTGCCAGTAGTATCGATGGTAGCGGGAACATCTACAATGAGCAGTTCTTC. The whole variable domain, remainder taken from reference TRBV19 and TRBJ2-1, is DGGITQSPKYLFRKEGQNVTLSCEQNLNHDAMYWYRQDPGQGLRLIYYSQIVNDFQKGDIAEGYSVSREKKESFPLTVTSAQKNPTAFYLCASSIDGSGNIYNEQFFGPGTRLTVL.